These 18 T cell receptor beta chains originate from one sample sequenced in a study of cytomegalovirus exposure and HLA in healthy donors (dated by TCRdb to 2016 to 2017). The library was built by means of the immunoSEQ multiplex PCR assay. For the multiplex PCR, a mixture combining 60 forward primers for TCR Vbeta segments and 13 reverse primers for TCR Jbeta segments was used. What TCRdb holds here is the immuneACCESS table cut down to in-frame rearrangements. Part of the clones is not present; checked against another copy, under half of the missing clones reflect an unresolved V gene, and the others are unexplained. Here the sample has approximately 300,000 clones; around four fifths occur a single time. The ten biggest clones cover roughly 2% of the sample. The sample taken for sequencing was PBMCs. The source of these receptors is a woman in her 40s in good health and CMV-seropositive.

The chain has TRBV28 and TRBJ2-3; weak D call: TRBD1 (6 bases). Trimming took 4 bases from V and 5 from J, leaving 16 bases between them. The CDR3 is 15 residues long. Germline CDR1 is MDHEN and CDR2 is SYDVKM. The CDR3 nucleotides are TGTGCCAGCAGTTCACGGGGTGAAGGGGGAGATACGCAGTATTTT. Translated: CASSSRGEGGDTQYF.

The V call is TRBV7-2, the J call TRBJ2-1; TRBD2 aligns across 10 bases. The V segment lost 1 base and the J segment 1 base; nucleotides outside the gene matches: 7. CDR1 and CDR2 from the germline V gene are SGHTA and FQGNSA. CDR3 length: 18 residues. CDR3 sequence: CASSLVAGGIQSYNEQFF. The CDR3 nucleotides read TGTGCCAGCAGCTTAGTAGCGGGAGGCATCCAATCCTACAATGAGCAGTTCTTC. Full variable domain (outside the CDR3, taken from reference TRBV7-2 and TRBJ2-1): GAGVSQSPSNKVTEKGKDVELRCDPISGHTALYWYRQSLGQGLEFLIYFQGNSAPDKSGLPSDRFSAERTGGSVSTLTIQRTQQEDSAVYLCASSLVAGGIQSYNEQFFGPGTRLTVL.

The chain couples TRBV5-1 to TRBJ2-7; 11 positions match TRBD2. Germline loops: CDR1 SGHRS, CDR2 YFSETQ. J was trimmed by 2 bases and V by 2 bases; bases with no gene match: 0. This CDR3 has 14 residues. The DNA of the CDR3 is TGCGCCAGCAGCTTTAGCGGGAGGGCCTACGAGCAGTACTTC. Protein sequence: CASSFSGRAYEQYF.

The genes are TRBV6-5 and TRBJ2-1, with 10 bases aligning to TRBD2. V dropped 7 bases and J dropped 9; count of bases not matched to a gene: 9. Germline values: CDR1 MNHEY, CDR2 SVGAGI. The CDR3 loop spans 14 amino acids. The CDR3 spells CASMGLAGAAEQFF. DNA for the CDR3: TGTGCCAGCATGGGCCTAGCGGGAGCTGCTGAGCAGTTCTTC.

The gene calls are TRBV4-3 and TRBJ2-2; a possible D gene is TRBD1 (5 bases). With 0 bases removed from V and 4 bases from J, the gap between germline ends came to 12 bases. CDR3 length: 16 residues. In germline, CDR1 is LGHNA, CDR2 YSLEER. CDR3: CASSQDPVGATGELFF. The CDR3 region has the DNA TGCGCCAGCAGCCAAGATCCAGTTGGGGCCACCGGGGAGCTGTTTTTT.

The chain links TRBV6-5 to TRBJ1-6, with D possibly matching TRBD1 (6 bases). Germline-derived CDR1 and CDR2 are MNHEY and SVGAGI. The CDR3 is 16 amino acids. Trimming pared 0 bases from V and 9 bases from J, leaving 15 bases between. The CDR3 reads CASSYSLDHRVSPLHF. For the CDR3, the DNA is TGTGCCAGCAGTTACTCACTCGATCACAGGGTTTCACCCCTCCACTTT.

The V and J genes are TRBV7-8 and TRBJ2-6; D perhaps matches TRBD1 (6 bases). Germline CDR1 is SGHVS and CDR2 is FQNEAQ. The CDR3 runs 19 residues. Trimming took off 6 bases at V and 0 bases at J, with 21 bases between the two ends. CDR3: CASSSTRAGVRSGANVLTF. CDR3 bases: TGTGCCAGCAGTTCAACCCGGGCAGGGGTTCGCTCTGGGGCCAACGTCCTGACTTTC.

V gene TRBV29-1 combines with J gene TRBJ2-7, with 13 bases that match TRBD2. The V segment lost 4 bases and the J segment 3 bases; nucleotides outside the gene matches: 12. This CDR3 region has 17 residues. Germline-derived CDR1 and CDR2 are SQVTM and ANQGSEA. The CDR3 DNA reads as TGCAGCGTTGCTCTGGGACTAGCGGGATCAGGGGGCTACGAGCAGTACTTC. Protein: CSVALGLAGSGGYEQYF.

This chain joins TRBV6-5 and TRBJ2-5, with 7 bases identical to TRBD1. The V gene's germline CDR1 is MNHEY and CDR2 SVGAGI. The CDR3 is 14 residues long. V was pared by 0 bases and J by 5 bases, with 3 bases of the junction left unmatched. The CDR3 region is CASSYSQTGETQYF. DNA for the CDR3: TGTGCCAGCAGTTACTCGCAGACAGGGGAGACCCAGTACTTC.

The V and J genes are TRBV9 and TRBJ2-1, with 10 bases identical to TRBD2. The CDR3 totals 15 residues. Germline CDR1 is SGDLS and CDR2 is YYNGEE. Losses at the gene ends were 0 bases for V and 4 bases for J; bases not matched to a gene: 1. The CDR3, as DNA: TGTGCCAGCAGCGTAGCAGCGGGAGGGTACAATGAGCAGTTCTTC. Residues: CASSVAAGGYNEQFF. Filled out from reference TRBV9 and TRBJ2-1, the complete variable domain reads DSGVTQTPKHLITATGQRVTLRCSPRSGDLSVYWYQQSLDQGLQFLIQYYNGEERAKGNILERFSAQQFPDLHSELNLSSLELGDSALYFCASSVAAGGYNEQFFGPGTRLTVL.

The chain combines TRBV30 with TRBJ2-5, with TRBD2 matching 16 bases. Unmatched junction bases numbered 13, after V lost 4 bases and J lost 5 bases. CDR1 is GTSNPN and CDR2 is SVGIG in the germline V gene (reference sequence). The CDR3 spans 18 residues. In DNA, the CDR3 is TGTGCCTGGAAGCCGGGACTAGCGGGAGGGAAGCTTTGGGAGACCCAGTACTTC. It specifies CAWKPGLAGGKLWETQYF. The full variable domain, completed using reference TRBV30 and TRBJ2-5, is SQTIHQWPATLVQPVGSPLSLECTVEGTSNPNLYWYRQAAGRGLQLLFYSVGIGQISSEVPQNLSASRPQDRQFILSSKKLLLSDSGFYLCAWKPGLAGGKLWETQYFGPGTRLLVL.

This clone was seen a few times. The rearrangement links TRBV28 to TRBJ1-2, with D possibly matching TRBD1 (5 bases). The CDR3 contains 12 residues. CDR1 is MDHEN, CDR2 SYDVKM, per germline. V lost 4 bases and J lost 7, with 10 bases in between. CDR3 amino acids: CASSSGDVGYTF. CDR3 bases: TGTGCCAGCAGTTCGGGGGATGTTGGCTACACCTTC.

The chain employs TRBV19 and TRBJ1-1, with D maybe TRBD1 (6 bases). Between the trimmed V and J ends, which lost 5 bases and 4 bases, there was a span of 17 bases. The CDR3 runs to 15 residues. Germline V gives CDR1 LNHDA, CDR2 SQIVND (reference sequence). DNA of the CDR3: TGTGCCAGTAGTTTCGTACCCAGGGGCGGCACTGAAGCTTTCTTT. It codes for CASSFVPRGGTEAFF.

This sequence joins TRBV14 and TRBJ2-5; 10 bases line up with TRBD1. V lost 6 bases, J lost 1 base, and 11 bases stayed unmatched. The CDR3 consists of 17 residues. Germline V gene lookup returns CDR1 SGHDN and CDR2 FVKESK. The DNA of the CDR3 is TGTGCCAGCAGTCGATTACCGGGACAGGGGATCCAAGAGACCCAGTACTTC. Encoded protein: CASSRLPGQGIQETQYF.

This sequence joins TRBV9 and TRBJ2-3; 10 nucleotides agree with TRBD2. CDR1 is SGDLS and CDR2 is YYNGEE in the germline V gene. The CDR3 covers 16 residues. The trim removed 3 bases at V and 4 bases at J, leaving 8 bases unmatched. Written as DNA, the CDR3 is TGTGCCAGCAGCGGACCGGGACTAGCGATGTCAGATACGCAGTATTTT. This sequence encodes CASSGPGLAMSDTQYF.

V is TRBV6-1 and J is TRBJ1-2; maybe TRBD1 (5 bases). The V gene's germline CDR1 is MNHNS and CDR2 SASEGT. This CDR3 spans 17 amino acids. V was shortened by 2 bases and J by 7 bases, with 23 bases between the two germline ends. As DNA, the CDR3 is TGTGCCAGCAGTGAATTCTCCCGGGCTCTCCCGCAGGGTGGCTACACCTTC. It specifies CASSEFSRALPQGGYTF.

V gene TRBV5-4 combines with J gene TRBJ2-3; D perhaps matches TRBD2 (5 bases). The V gene's germline CDR1 is SGHNT and CDR2 YYREEE (reference sequence). The V end was cut by 3 bases, the J end by 6 bases, with 17 bases between. The CDR3 is made up of 15 amino acids. CDR3 residues: CASSWARAEGDTQYF. CDR3 coding DNA: TGTGCCAGCAGCTGGGCGAGGGCGGAAGGGGATACGCAGTATTTT.

The chain employs TRBV7-3 and TRBJ2-1; the match to TRBD1 covers 9 bases. This CDR3 contains 15 residues. Per the germline V gene, CDR1 is SGHTA and CDR2 is FQGTGA. V gave up 5 bases and J gave up 7 bases; unmatched junction bases: 9. The CDR3 nucleotides are TGTGCCAGCAGCCAGGGGACAGGGATTGGGAATGAGCAGTTCTTC. Protein: CASSQGTGIGNEQFF.